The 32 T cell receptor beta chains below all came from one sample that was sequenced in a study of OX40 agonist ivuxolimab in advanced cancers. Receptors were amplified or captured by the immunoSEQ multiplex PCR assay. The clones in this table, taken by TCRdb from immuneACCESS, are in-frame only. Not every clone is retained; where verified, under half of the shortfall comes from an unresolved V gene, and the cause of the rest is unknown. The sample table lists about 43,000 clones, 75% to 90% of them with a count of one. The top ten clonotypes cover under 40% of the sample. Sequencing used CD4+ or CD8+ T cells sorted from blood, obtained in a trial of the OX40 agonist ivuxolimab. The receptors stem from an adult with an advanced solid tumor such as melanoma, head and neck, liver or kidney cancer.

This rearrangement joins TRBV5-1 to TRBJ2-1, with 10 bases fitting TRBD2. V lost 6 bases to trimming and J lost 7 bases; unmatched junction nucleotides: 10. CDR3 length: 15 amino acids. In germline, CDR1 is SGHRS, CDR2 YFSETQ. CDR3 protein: CASKTSLAGENEQFF. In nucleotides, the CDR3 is TGCGCCAGCAAAACCAGTCTAGCGGGGGAGAATGAGCAGTTCTTC.

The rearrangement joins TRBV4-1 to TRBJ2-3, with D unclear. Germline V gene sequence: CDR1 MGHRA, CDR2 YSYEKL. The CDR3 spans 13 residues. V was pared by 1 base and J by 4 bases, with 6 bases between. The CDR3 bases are TGCGCCAGCAGCCAAGGCTCCGCAGATACGCAGTATTTT. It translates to CASSQGSADTQYF.

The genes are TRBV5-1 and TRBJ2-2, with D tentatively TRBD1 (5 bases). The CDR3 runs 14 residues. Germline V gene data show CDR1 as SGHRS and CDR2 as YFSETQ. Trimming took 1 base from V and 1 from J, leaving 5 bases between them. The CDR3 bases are TGCGCCAGCAGCTTGCAGGGGAACACCGGGGAGCTGTTTTTT. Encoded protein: CASSLQGNTGELFF.

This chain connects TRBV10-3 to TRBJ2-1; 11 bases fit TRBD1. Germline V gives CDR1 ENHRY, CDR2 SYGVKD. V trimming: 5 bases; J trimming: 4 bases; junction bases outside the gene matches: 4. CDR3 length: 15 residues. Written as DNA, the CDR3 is TGTGCCATCAGTCAAGGACAGGGGGCGTACAATGAGCAGTTCTTC. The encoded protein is CAISQGQGAYNEQFF.

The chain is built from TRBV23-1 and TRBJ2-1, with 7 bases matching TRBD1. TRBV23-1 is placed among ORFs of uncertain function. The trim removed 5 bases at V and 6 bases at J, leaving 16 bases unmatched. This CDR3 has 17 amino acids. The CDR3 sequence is CASSSGVPGQLFNEQFF. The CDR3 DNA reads TGCGCCAGCAGTTCAGGGGTGCCGGGACAGCTATTCAATGAGCAGTTCTTC.

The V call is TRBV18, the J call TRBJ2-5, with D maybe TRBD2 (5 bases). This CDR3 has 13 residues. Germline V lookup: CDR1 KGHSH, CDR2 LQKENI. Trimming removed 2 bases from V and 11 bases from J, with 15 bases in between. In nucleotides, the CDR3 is TGTGCCAGCTCACCAGTGGCCCGGGGTGAGCAGTACTTC. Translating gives CASSPVARGEQYF.

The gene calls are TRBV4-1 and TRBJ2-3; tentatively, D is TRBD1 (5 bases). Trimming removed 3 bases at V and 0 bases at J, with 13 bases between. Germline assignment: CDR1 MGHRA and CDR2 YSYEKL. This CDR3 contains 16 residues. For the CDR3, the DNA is TGCGCCAGCAGCCATGTTAGGGGCCCTAGCACAGATACGCAGTATTTT. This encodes CASSHVRGPSTDTQYF.

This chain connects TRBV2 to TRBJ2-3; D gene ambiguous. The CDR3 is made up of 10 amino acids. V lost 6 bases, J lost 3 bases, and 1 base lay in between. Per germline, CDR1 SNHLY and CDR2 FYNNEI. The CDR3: CASRTDTQYF. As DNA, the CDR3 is TGTGCCAGCAGAACAGATACGCAGTATTTT. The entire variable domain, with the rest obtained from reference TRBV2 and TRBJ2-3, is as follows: EPEVTQTPSHQVTQMGQEVILRCVPISNHLYFYWYRQILGQKVEFLVSFYNNEISEKSEIFDDQFSVERPDGSNFTLKIRSTKLEDSAMYFCASRTDTQYFGPGTRLTVL.

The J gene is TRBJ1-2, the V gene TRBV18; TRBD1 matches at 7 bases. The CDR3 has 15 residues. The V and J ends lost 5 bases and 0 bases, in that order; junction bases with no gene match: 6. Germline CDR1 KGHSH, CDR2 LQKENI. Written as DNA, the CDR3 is TGTGCCAGCTCAGACCGGGACAGACCTAACTATGGCTACACCTTC. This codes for CASSDRDRPNYGYTF. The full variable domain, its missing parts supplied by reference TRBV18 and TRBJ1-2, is NAGVMQNPRHLVRRRGQEARLRCSPMKGHSHVYWYRQLPEEGLKFMVYLQKENIIDESGMPKERFSAEFPKEGPSILRIQQVVRGDSAAYFCASSDRDRPNYGYTFGSGTRLTVV.

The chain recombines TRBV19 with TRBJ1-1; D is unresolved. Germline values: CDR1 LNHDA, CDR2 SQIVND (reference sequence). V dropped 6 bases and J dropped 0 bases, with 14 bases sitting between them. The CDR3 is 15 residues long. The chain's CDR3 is CASRPSGNMNTEAFF. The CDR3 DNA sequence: TGTGCCAGTAGACCCTCGGGGAACATGAACACTGAAGCTTTCTTT.

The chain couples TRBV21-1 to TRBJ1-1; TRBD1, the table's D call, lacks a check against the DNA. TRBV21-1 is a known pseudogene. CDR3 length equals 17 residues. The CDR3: CASSIHWGEERNTEAFF. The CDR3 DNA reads TGTGCCAGCAGCATACACTGGGGCGAGGAGAGAAACACTGAAGCTTTCTTT.

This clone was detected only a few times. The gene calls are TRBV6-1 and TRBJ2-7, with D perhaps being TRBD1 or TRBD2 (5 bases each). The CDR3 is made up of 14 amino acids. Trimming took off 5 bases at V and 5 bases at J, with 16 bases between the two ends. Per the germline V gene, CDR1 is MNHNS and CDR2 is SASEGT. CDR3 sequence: CASSHRDAVHEQYF. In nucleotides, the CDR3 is TGTGCCAGCAGTCACCGGGACGCCGTCCACGAGCAGTACTTC.

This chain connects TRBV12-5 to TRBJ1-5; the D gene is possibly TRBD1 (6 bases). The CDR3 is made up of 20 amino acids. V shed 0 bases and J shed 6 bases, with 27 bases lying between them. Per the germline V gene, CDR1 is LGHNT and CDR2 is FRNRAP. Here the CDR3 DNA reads TGTGCTAGTGGTTTGGTACTAGGGCCATCGGGGGCGCATGGTATTCAGCCCCAGCATTTT. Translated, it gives CASGLVLGPSGAHGIQPQHF. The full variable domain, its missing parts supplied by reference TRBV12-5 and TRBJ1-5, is DARVTQTPRHKVTEMGQEVTMRCQPILGHNTVFWYRQTMMQGLELLAYFRNRAPLDDSGMPKDRFSAEMPDATLATLKIQPSEPRDSAVYFCASGLVLGPSGAHGIQPQHFGDGTRLSIL.

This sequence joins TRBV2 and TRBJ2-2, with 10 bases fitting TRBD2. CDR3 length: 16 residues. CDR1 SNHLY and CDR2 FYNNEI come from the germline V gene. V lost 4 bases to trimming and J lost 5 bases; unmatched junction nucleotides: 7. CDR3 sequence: CASSVSSGSVTGELFF. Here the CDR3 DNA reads TGTGCCAGCAGTGTGTCTAGCGGGAGTGTTACCGGGGAGCTGTTTTTT.

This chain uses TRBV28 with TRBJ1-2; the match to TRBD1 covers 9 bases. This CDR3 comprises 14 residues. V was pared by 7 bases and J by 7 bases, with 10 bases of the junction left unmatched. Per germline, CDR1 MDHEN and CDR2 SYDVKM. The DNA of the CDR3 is TGTGCCAGCATTGTTGGGGGGACAGGGAGTGGCTACACCTTC. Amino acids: CASIVGGTGSGYTF.

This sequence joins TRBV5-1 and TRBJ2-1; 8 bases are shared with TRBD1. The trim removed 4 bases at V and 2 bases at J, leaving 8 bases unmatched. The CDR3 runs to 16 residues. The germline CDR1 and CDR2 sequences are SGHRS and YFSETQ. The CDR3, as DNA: TGCGCCAGCAGCCCAGAACCGACAGGGGCCTACAATGAGCAGTTCTTC. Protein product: CASSPEPTGAYNEQFF.

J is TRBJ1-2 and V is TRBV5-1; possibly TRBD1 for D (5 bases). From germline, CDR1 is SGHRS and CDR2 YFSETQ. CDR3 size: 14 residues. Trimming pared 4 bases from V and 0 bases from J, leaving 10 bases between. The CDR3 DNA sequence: TGCGCCAGCAGCCGAGGACAATCTAACTATGGCTACACCTTC. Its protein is CASSRGQSNYGYTF.

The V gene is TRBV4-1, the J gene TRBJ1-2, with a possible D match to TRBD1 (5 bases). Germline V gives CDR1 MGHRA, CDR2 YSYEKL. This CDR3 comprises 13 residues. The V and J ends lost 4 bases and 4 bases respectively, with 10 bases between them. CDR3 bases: TGCGCCAGCAGCCCTGAGGGGCTCTATGGCTACACCTTC. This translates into CASSPEGLYGYTF.

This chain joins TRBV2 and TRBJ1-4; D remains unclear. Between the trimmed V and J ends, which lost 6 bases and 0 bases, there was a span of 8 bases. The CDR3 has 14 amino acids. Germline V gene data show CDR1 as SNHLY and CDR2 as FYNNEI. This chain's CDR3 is CASSLLTTNEKLFF. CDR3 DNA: TGTGCCAGCAGCCTACTGACAACTAATGAAAAACTGTTTTTT.

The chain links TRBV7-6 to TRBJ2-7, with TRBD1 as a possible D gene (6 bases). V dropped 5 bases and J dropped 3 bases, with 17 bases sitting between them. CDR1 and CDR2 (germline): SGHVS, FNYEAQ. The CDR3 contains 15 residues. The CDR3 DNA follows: TGTGCCAGCAGCCCCTACCGGGACACGTTCTACGAGCAGTACTTC. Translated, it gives CASSPYRDTFYEQYF.

The CDR3 DNA reads TGTGCCAGCGCAGCCGGGACAGGGGGGTACGAGCAGTACTTC. It encodes CASAAGTGGYEQYF. The chain has TRBV7-9 and TRBJ2-7, with 11 positions matching TRBD1. V lost 8 bases and J lost 4; bases outside the gene matches: 7. Germline V gives CDR1 SEHNR, CDR2 FQNEAQ (reference sequence). This CDR3 has 14 amino acids.

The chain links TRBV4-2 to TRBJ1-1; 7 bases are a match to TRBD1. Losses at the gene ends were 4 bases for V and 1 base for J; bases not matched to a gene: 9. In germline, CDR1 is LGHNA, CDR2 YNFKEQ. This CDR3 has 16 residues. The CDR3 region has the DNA TGTGCCAGCAGCCTCATAGGGGGCGCATCGAACACTGAAGCTTTCTTT. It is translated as CASSLIGGASNTEAFF.

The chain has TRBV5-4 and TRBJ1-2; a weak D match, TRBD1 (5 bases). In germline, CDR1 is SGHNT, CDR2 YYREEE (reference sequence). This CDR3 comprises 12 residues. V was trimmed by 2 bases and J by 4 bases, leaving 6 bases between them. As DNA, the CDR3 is TGTGCCAGCAGCTTAGACAGCTATGGCTACACCTTC. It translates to CASSLDSYGYTF. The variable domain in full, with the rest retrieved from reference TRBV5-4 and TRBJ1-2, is ETGVTQSPTHLIKTRGQQVTLRCSSQSGHNTVSWYQQALGQGPQFIFQYYREEENGRGNFPPRFSGLQFPNYSSELNVNALELDDSALYLCASSLDSYGYTFGSGTRLTVV.

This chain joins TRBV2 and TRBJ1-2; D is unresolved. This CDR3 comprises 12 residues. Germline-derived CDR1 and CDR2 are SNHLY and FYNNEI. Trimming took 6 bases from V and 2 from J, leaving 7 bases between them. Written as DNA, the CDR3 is TGTGCCAGCAGCCGGTCGAACTATGGCTACACCTTC. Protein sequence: CASSRSNYGYTF.

DNA of the CDR3: TGTGCCAGCAGCCCGGACCCGACAGGTTCATATGGCTACACCTTC. Amino acids: CASSPDPTGSYGYTF. V is TRBV11-2 and J is TRBJ1-2; D is perhaps TRBD1 (6 bases). V lost 5 bases to trimming and J lost 5 bases, with 18 bases between them. The V gene's germline CDR1 is SGHAT and CDR2 FQNNGV. This CDR3 has 15 residues.

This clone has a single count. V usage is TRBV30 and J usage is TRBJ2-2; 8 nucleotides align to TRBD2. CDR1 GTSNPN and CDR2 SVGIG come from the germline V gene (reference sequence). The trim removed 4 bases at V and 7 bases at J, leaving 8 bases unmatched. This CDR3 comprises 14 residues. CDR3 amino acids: CAWIPGGPIGELFF. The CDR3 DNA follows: TGTGCCTGGATTCCGGGAGGGCCAATCGGGGAGCTGTTTTTT.

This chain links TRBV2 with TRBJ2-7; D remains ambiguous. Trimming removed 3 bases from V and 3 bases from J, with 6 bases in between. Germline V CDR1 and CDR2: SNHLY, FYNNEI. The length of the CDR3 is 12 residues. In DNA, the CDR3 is TGTGCCAGCAGTGAGGGCATCTACGAGCAGTACTTC. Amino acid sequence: CASSEGIYEQYF. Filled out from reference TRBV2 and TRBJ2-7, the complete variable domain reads EPEVTQTPSHQVTQMGQEVILRCVPISNHLYFYWYRQILGQKVEFLVSFYNNEISEKSEIFDDQFSVERPDGSNFTLKIRSTKLEDSAMYFCASSEGIYEQYFGPGTRLTVT.

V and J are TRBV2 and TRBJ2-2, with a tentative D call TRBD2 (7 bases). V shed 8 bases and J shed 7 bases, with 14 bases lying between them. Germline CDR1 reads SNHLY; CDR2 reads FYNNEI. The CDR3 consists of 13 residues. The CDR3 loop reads CASRYREGGELFF. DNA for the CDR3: TGTGCCAGCCGATACAGGGAGGGCGGGGAGCTGTTTTTT. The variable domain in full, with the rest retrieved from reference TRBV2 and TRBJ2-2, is EPEVTQTPSHQVTQMGQEVILRCVPISNHLYFYWYRQILGQKVEFLVSFYNNEISEKSEIFDDQFSVERPDGSNFTLKIRSTKLEDSAMYFCASRYREGGELFFGEGSRLTVL.

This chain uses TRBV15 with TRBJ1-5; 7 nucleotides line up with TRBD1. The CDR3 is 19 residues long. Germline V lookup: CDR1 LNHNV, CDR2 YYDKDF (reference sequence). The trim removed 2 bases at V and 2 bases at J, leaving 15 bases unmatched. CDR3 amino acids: CATSRPPPGQRMGNQPQHF. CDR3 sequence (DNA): TGTGCCACCAGCAGACCCCCCCCGGGACAGCGAATGGGCAATCAGCCCCAGCATTTT.

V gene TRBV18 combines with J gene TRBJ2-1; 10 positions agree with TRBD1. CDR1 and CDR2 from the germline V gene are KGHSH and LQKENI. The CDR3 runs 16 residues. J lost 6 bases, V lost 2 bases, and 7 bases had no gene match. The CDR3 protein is CASSPSRDRGVNEQFF. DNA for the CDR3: TGTGCCAGCTCACCAAGTCGGGACAGGGGAGTCAATGAGCAGTTCTTC.

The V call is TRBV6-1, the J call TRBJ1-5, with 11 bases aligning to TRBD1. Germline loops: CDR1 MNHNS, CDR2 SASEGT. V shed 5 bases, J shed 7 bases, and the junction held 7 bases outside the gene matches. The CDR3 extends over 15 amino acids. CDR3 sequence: CASSKGQGVGQPQHF. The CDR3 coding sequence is TGTGCCAGCAGTAAGGGACAGGGGGTTGGCCAGCCCCAGCATTTT.

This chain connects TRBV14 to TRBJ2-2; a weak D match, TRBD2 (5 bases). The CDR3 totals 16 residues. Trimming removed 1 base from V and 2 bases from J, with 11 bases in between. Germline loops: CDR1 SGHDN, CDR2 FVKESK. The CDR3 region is CASSQVDSRNTGELFF. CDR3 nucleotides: TGTGCCAGCAGCCAAGTGGACTCCAGAAACACCGGGGAGCTGTTTTTT.